This T cell receptor (beta chain) was documented in a study of T-cell reconstitution after alpha-beta-depleted transplantation in children. Unique molecular identifiers were incorporated during preparation of the TCRbeta library. From the PCR reads, TCRdb called clonotypes with MiXCR, one entry per CDR3 protein. This table holds 500,000 to 750,000 distinct CDR3 sequences, 10% to 15% found once. Points from the study as a whole: Surviving recipient T cells and thymic progenitors produced the high day-60 TCRbeta diversity seen in some patients. Alpha-beta T cells present about two months after transplant were reported to originate from several hundred expanded graft clones. T-cell counts and diversity were attributed mostly to newly produced T cells one year after transplant.

Comment on this clonotype: As yet, its antigen is unknown.

V was clipped by 6 bases and J by 12 bases; unmatched bases: 7. The CDR3 contains 11 residues. The V gene is TRBV12-3 or TRBV12-4, the J gene TRBJ2-7; 8 positions match TRBD1. Sequences were derived from PBMCs, mostly from graft donor cells, sampled 360 days after TCRalphabeta/CD19-depleted stem cell transplant. The receptor comes from a male patient younger than 18 who had a stem cell transplant for acute myeloid leukemia, so the T cells may come from the graft donor. The CDR3 region has the DNA TGTGCCAGCAGCAAGACAGGGGAACCGTACTTC. It codes for CASSKTGEPYF.